The entry below gives a single T cell receptor beta chain sequence along with its context. Sequenced by immunoSEQ multiplex PCR; TCRdb stores in-frame clones only, minus some. The data show 500,000 or so clones, with about 90% seen just once and about 0.75% held by the top ten. This entry is derived from a study of blood T cell repertoires in COVID-19. Germline V gene data show CDR1 as SGHRS and CDR2 as YFSETQ. This CDR3 spans 15 amino acids. With 0 bases removed from V and 0 bases from J, the gap between germline ends came to 9 bases. Sequenced material: PBMCs or T cells enriched from blood (not recorded which). This sequence originates from a woman between 18 and 30 years old who had recovered from COVID-19. The genes are TRBV5-1 and TRBJ1-2; D not resolved. The CDR3 reads CASSLVPSTNYGYTF. CDR3 nucleotide sequence: TGCGCCAGCAGCTTGGTTCCGAGCACTAACTATGGCTACACCTTC.